The rows below give T cell receptor beta chains drawn from one sample of a study of blood T cell repertoires in COVID-19. The table came from immunoSEQ multiplex PCR; TCRdb's copy has only in-frame clones and leaves some out. The profile shows about 44,000 clones, approximately 88% of them singletons. The sequenced sample was peripheral blood. These receptors all stem from a middle-aged woman with acute or convalescent COVID-19. CDR3s leave out the opening cysteine and the closing phenylalanine or tryptophan. The order of the fields is V gene, D gene, J gene, CDR3 protein. D genes are given only for firm matches.

v_call: TRBV9
d_call: TRBD1
j_call: TRBJ2-1
cdr3_aa: ASSVGSTGFSYNEQF

v_call: TRBV7-6
d_call: TRBD1
j_call: TRBJ2-7
cdr3_aa: ASSLRQGAREQY

v_call: TRBV25-1
d_call: TRBD1
j_call: TRBJ2-2
cdr3_aa: ASSEPGTGGTGELF

v_call: TRBV5-6
d_call: TRBD1
j_call: TRBJ1-5
cdr3_aa: ASSRGRDRINQPQH

v_call: TRBV4-1
d_call: .
j_call: TRBJ1-4
cdr3_aa: ASSQATIATNEKLF

v_call: TRBV30
d_call: .
j_call: TRBJ1-1
cdr3_aa: AWGVTGNTEAF

v_call: TRBV12-3/TRBV12-4
d_call: .
j_call: TRBJ1-6
cdr3_aa: ASKGRGSPLH

v_call: TRBV28
d_call: .
j_call: TRBJ1-5
cdr3_aa: ASSLQNQPQH

v_call: TRBV5-1
d_call: TRBD1
j_call: TRBJ1-2
cdr3_aa: ASSAGTGGFGYT

v_call: TRBV19
d_call: .
j_call: TRBJ2-5
cdr3_aa: ASSPLGRWETQY

v_call: TRBV18
d_call: .
j_call: TRBJ1-1
cdr3_aa: ASSPPDGGNTEAF

v_call: TRBV5-1
d_call: TRBD1
j_call: TRBJ1-3
cdr3_aa: ASSSGQVNSGNTIY

v_call: TRBV5-4
d_call: .
j_call: TRBJ1-2
cdr3_aa: ASSLLQVNGYT

v_call: TRBV12-3/TRBV12-4
d_call: .
j_call: TRBJ2-7
cdr3_aa: ASTNSYEQY

v_call: TRBV4-2
d_call: .
j_call: TRBJ2-7
cdr3_aa: ASSQATGYYEQY

v_call: TRBV28
d_call: .
j_call: TRBJ1-2
cdr3_aa: ASSRTDKPYGYT

v_call: TRBV27
d_call: .
j_call: TRBJ2-7
cdr3_aa: ASSSPRERYEQY

v_call: TRBV15
d_call: TRBD1
j_call: TRBJ1-5
cdr3_aa: ATSTADRVGNQPQH

v_call: TRBV7-8
d_call: .
j_call: TRBJ1-2
cdr3_aa: ASREVRRYT

v_call: TRBV27
d_call: .
j_call: TRBJ1-4
cdr3_aa: AAGAHATNEKLF

v_call: TRBV7-9
d_call: TRBD2
j_call: TRBJ2-7
cdr3_aa: ASSSILVDLAGPYEQY

v_call: TRBV5-6
d_call: .
j_call: TRBJ1-2
cdr3_aa: ASSQSPTGSYGYT

v_call: TRBV28
d_call: TRBD1
j_call: TRBJ2-7
cdr3_aa: ASSSWDRDYEQY

v_call: TRBV15
d_call: .
j_call: TRBJ1-5
cdr3_aa: ATTTTGNQPQH

v_call: TRBV27
d_call: TRBD1
j_call: TRBJ1-5
cdr3_aa: ASSLYPGGIQPQH

v_call: TRBV28
d_call: .
j_call: TRBJ1-5
cdr3_aa: ASSSQTVGDQPQH

v_call: TRBV6-2/TRBV6-3
d_call: .
j_call: TRBJ2-4
cdr3_aa: ASSSGSAKNIQY

v_call: TRBV6-5
d_call: .
j_call: TRBJ2-3
cdr3_aa: ASRFQVDGTDTQY

v_call: TRBV28
d_call: .
j_call: TRBJ1-4
cdr3_aa: ASSPPGSRRGLF

v_call: TRBV4-2
d_call: .
j_call: TRBJ2-1
cdr3_aa: ASSQGYRSNEQF

v_call: TRBV7-3
d_call: .
j_call: TRBJ1-1
cdr3_aa: ASSQSPGYAEAF

v_call: TRBV30
d_call: .
j_call: TRBJ1-2
cdr3_aa: AWSPIGVDGYT

v_call: TRBV18
d_call: TRBD2
j_call: TRBJ2-5
cdr3_aa: ASSPPSGMGWETQY

v_call: TRBV6-5
d_call: .
j_call: TRBJ2-5
cdr3_aa: ASTRGGRQETQY

v_call: TRBV9
d_call: .
j_call: TRBJ2-2
cdr3_aa: ASSVGRRNTGELF

v_call: TRBV6-2/TRBV6-3
d_call: TRBD2
j_call: TRBJ2-5
cdr3_aa: ASSRSSGQETQY

v_call: TRBV14
d_call: TRBD2
j_call: TRBJ2-3
cdr3_aa: ASKPMSTSATDTQY

v_call: TRBV3-1/TRBV3-2
d_call: TRBD2
j_call: TRBJ2-7
cdr3_aa: ASTSTHLAGVYEQY

v_call: TRBV7-8
d_call: TRBD1
j_call: TRBJ1-4
cdr3_aa: ASSLATGGHEKLF

v_call: TRBV28
d_call: TRBD1
j_call: TRBJ1-1
cdr3_aa: ASSITGGANTEAF

v_call: TRBV5-6
d_call: TRBD2
j_call: TRBJ2-2
cdr3_aa: ASSPGLAGTGELF

v_call: TRBV3-1/TRBV3-2
d_call: .
j_call: TRBJ1-2
cdr3_aa: ASSQEGRAYGYT

v_call: TRBV7-9
d_call: TRBD1
j_call: TRBJ1-2
cdr3_aa: ASSSDRAGYGYT